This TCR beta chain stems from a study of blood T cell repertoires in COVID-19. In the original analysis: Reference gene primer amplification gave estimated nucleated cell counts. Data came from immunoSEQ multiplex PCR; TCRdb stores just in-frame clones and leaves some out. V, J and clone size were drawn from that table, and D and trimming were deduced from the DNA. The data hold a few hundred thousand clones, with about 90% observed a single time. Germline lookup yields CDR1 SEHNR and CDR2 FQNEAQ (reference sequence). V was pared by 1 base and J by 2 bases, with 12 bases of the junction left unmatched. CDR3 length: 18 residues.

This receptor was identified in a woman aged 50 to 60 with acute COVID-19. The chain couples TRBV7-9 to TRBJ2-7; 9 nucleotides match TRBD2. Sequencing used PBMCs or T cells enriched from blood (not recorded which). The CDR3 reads CASSLERTSVFLTYEQYF. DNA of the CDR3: TGTGCCAGCAGCTTAGAACGGACTAGCGTCTTCTTGACCTACGAGCAGTACTTC.